This T cell receptor (beta chain) stems from a study of T cell clonality in common variable immunodeficiency. By sample fraction, this clone is medium-sized. Its specificity is not known. The sequence runs out 3 residues before the end of the CDR3; the remainder is reconstructed from the germline J gene. Study observations and caveats: Reportedly, TCR beta sequences from common variable immunodeficiency showed fewer deletions and N-nucleotide insertions.

Produced via immunoSEQ multiplex PCR; TCRdb's table is partial and in-frame only. The sample yields around 16,000 clones, without any singletons. Germline CDR1 SQVTM, CDR2 ANQGSEA. The CDR3 has 12 residues. The V end lost 3 bases, the J end lost 3 bases, and 8 bases lay between the germline ends. This receptor was obtained from a human donor with common variable immunodeficiency. The chain is built from TRBV29-1 and TRBJ1-2, with D hard to call. Sequencing was carried out using peripheral blood mononuclear cells. CDR3 amino acids: CSVDPGDYGYTF. CDR3 DNA, as far as it was read: TGCAGCGTTGACCCCGGGGACTATGGC.